This record looks at one T cell receptor (beta chain) sequence and its context. Antigen: not known. Other nucleotide sequences from this sample produce the same CDR3. The data were produced by immunoSEQ multiplex PCR, yet TCRdb's version contains in-frame clones alone and is incomplete. The repertoire holds about 1.1 million clones, with around 82% as singletons. The data belong to a study of shared clonotypes between healthy human individuals. On the study more broadly: Each donor had three CD4 naive, three CD4 memory, two CD8 naive and one CD8 memory plate. Study conclusions and caveats: Generation probability values for non-shared clonotypes were lower than those for clonotypes shared by all four donors. Rarefaction indicated that sorted-subset sequencing remained incomplete although depth was large.

V lost 0 bases and J 2 bases, leaving 11 bases between the germline ends. The germline V gene encodes CDR1 MNHNY and CDR2 SVGAGI (reference sequence). The CDR3 contains 16 residues. Input material: memory CD4+ T cells from PBMCs. Subset denoted: CD45RA-negative fraction. The chain couples TRBV6-6 to TRBJ1-5; D may be TRBD1 (5 bases). This clonotype originated in a man aged 18 to 30 in good health. Some clones in this sample may be carry-over from other donors' samples. The CDR3 reads CASSYSRRGGNQPQHF. In nucleotides, the CDR3 is TGTGCCAGCAGTTACTCGAGGAGAGGGGGCAATCAGCCCCAGCATTTT.